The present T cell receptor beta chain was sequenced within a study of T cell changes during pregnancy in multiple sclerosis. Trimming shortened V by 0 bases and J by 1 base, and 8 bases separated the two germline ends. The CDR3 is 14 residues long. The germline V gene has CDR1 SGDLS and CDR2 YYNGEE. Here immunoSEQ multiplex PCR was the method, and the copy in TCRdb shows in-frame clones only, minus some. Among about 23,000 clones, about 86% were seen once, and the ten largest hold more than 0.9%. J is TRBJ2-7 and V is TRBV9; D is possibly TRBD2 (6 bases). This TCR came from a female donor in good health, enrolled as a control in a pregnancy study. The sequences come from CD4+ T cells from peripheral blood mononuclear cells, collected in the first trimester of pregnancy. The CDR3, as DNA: TGTGCCAGCAGCGTAGTCGGGACTTCCTACGAGCAGTACTTC. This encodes CASSVVGTSYEQYF.